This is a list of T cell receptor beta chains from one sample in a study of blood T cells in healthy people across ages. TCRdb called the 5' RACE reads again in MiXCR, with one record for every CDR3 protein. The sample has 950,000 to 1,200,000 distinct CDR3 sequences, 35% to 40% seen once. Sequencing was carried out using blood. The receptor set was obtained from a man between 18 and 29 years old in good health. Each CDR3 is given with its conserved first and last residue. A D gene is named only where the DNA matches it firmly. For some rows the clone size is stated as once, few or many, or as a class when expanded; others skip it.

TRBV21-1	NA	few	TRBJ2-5	CASSRPQRGDWIQETQYF	TGTGCCAGCAGCAGACCCCAGCGGGGGGACTGGATACAAGAGACCCAGTACTTC
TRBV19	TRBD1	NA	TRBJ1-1	CASRSQRGQGTEAFF	TGTGCCAGTAGGTCCCAGAGGGGGCAGGGCACTGAAGCTTTCTTT
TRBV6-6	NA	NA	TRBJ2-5	CASSYTREQYF	TGTGCCAGCAGTTATACACGGGAGCAGTACTTC
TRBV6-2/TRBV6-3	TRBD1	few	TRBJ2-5	CAIEPRGREQYF	TGTGCCATCGAACCAAGGGGGCGAGAGCAGTACTTC
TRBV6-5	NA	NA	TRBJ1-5	CVSSRSPNQPQHF	TGTGTCAGCAGCCGCAGCCCCAATCAGCCCCAGCATTTT
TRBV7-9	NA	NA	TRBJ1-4	CASSLREGPTGMEKLFF	TGTGCCAGCAGCTTAAGGGAGGGGCCAACTGGAATGGAAAAACTGTTTTTT
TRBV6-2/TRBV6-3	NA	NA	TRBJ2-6	CASSYNAAGANVLTF	TGTGCCAGCAGTTACAATGCAGCTGGGGCCAACGTCCTGACTTTC
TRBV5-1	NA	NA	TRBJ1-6	CASSWTADKYNSPLHF	TGCGCCAGCAGCTGGACCGCGGACAAGTATAATTCACCCCTCCACTTT
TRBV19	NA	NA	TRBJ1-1	CASSPIGVDTEAFF	TGTGCCAGTAGTCCCATAGGGGTCGACACTGAAGCTTTCTTT
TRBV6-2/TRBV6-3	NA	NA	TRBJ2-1	CASSLRDLGNEQFF	TGTGCCAGCAGCCTCCGGGACTTGGGGAATGAGCAGTTCTTC
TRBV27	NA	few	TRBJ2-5	CASSRDGNQETQYF	TGTGCCAGCAGCCGGGACGGAAACCAAGAGACCCAGTACTTC
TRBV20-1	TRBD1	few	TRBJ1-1	CSARGDRETEAFF	TGCAGTGCTAGGGGAGACAGGGAGACTGAAGCTTTCTTT
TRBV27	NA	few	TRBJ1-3	CASSAGFSGNTIYF	TGTGCCAGCAGTGCAGGGTTCTCTGGAAACACCATATATTTT
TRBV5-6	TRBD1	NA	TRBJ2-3	CASSGWTGTSTDTQYF	TGTGCCAGCAGCGGCTGGACAGGGACATCCACAGATACGCAGTATTTT
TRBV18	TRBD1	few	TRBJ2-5	CASSQRQGQETQYF	TGTGCCAGCTCACAAAGACAGGGACAAGAGACCCAGTACTTC
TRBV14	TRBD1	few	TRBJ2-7	CASSLRGQGATEQYF	TGTGCCAGTAGTCTAAGGGGACAGGGGGCAACTGAGCAGTACTTC
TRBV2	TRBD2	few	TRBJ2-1	CASSTGTSGFNEQFF	TGTGCCAGCAGTACCGGGACTAGCGGTTTCAATGAGCAGTTCTTC
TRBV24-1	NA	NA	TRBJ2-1	CATSGAGVIEQFF	TGTGCCACCTCCGGGGCTGGGGTGATTGAGCAGTTCTTC
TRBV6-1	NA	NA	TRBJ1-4	CASTTTGGLFF	TGTGCCAGCACCACGACCGGCGGACTGTTTTTT
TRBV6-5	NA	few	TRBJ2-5	CASSYSYRLTQETQYF	TGTGCCAGCAGTTACTCGTACAGGTTGACTCAAGAGACCCAGTACTTC
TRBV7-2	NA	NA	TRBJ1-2	CASSLAAGEYGYTF	TGTGCCAGCAGCTTAGCGGCAGGGGAGTATGGCTACACCTTC
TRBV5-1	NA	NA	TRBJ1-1	CASSALAGMKTEAFF	TGCGCCAGCAGCGCGCTGGCGGGTATGAAAACTGAAGCTTTCTTT
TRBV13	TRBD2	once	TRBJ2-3	CASSPGTSGPDTQYF	TGTGCCAGCAGCCCCGGGACTAGCGGCCCCGATACGCAGTATTTT
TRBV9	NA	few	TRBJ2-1	CASSVVLGTSNEQFF	TGTGCCAGCAGCGTAGTTTTGGGTACCAGCAATGAGCAGTTCTTC
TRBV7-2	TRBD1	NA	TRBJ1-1	CASSYGQGSGTEAFF	TGTGCCAGCAGCTACGGACAGGGATCGGGCACTGAAGCTTTCTTT
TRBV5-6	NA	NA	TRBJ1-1	CASSLPSGTEAFF	TGTGCCAGCAGCTTGCCCTCGGGCACTGAAGCTTTCTTT
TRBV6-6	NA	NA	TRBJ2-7	CASGAGMNEQYF	TGTGCCAGCGGGGCAGGGATGAATGAGCAGTACTTC
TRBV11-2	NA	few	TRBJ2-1	CASSLSTSPNEQFF	TGTGCCAGCAGCTTAAGTACTAGTCCTAATGAGCAGTTCTTC
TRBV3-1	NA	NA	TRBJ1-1	CASSQNPSPEAFF	TGTGCCAGCAGCCAAAATCCTAGTCCTGAAGCTTTCTTT
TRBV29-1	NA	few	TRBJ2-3	CSVYSGSTDTQYF	TGCAGCGTTTATAGCGGCAGCACAGATACGCAGTATTTT
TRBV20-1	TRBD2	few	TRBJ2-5	CSARLAGQETQYF	TGCAGTGCTAGACTAGCGGGACAAGAGACCCAGTACTTC
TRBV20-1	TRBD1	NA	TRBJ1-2	CSARDPDREDYGYTF	TGCAGTGCTAGAGACCCGGACAGGGAGGACTATGGCTACACCTTC